The rows below give T cell receptor beta chains drawn from one sample of a study of a mutant IDH1 vaccine in newly diagnosed glioma. The protocol was immunoSEQ multiplex PCR, while the TCRdb copy is restricted to in-frame clones and leaves out a portion. The sample lists over 75,000 clones, about 90% occurring once. Sequenced material: PBMCs, taken from a glioma patient treated with radiotherapy, temozolomide or both. These receptors originate from a woman aged 45-60 years with glioma. The CDR3 runs from the conserved cysteine through the conserved F or W. A D gene is named only where the DNA matches it firmly.

D gene: TRBD2; V gene: TRBV27; CDR3 protein: CASRRGSLQETQYF
D gene: -; V gene: TRBV7-3; CDR3 protein: CASSLEGSTRYNEQFF
D gene: -; V gene: TRBV9; CDR3 protein: CASSGRGSGELFF
D gene: -; V gene: TRBV5-1; CDR3 protein: CASSPDSYGYTF
D gene: -; V gene: TRBV6-1; CDR3 protein: CASSRGRYEQYF
D gene: -; V gene: TRBV27; CDR3 protein: CASSLWGRDQPQHF
D gene: -; V gene: TRBV2; CDR3 protein: CASRGEAREKLFF
D gene: TRBD1; V gene: TRBV4-1; CDR3 protein: CASSQGSTGGDQPQHF
D gene: TRBD2; V gene: TRBV10-3; CDR3 protein: CAISGLSGRGSEQYF
D gene: -; V gene: TRBV7-9; CDR3 protein: CASSYGAGANTGELFF
D gene: -; V gene: TRBV5-1; CDR3 protein: CASSLRGTGDTEAFF
D gene: TRBD2; V gene: TRBV9; CDR3 protein: CASSTRTSGTFPPHNEQFF
D gene: -; V gene: TRBV7-9; CDR3 protein: CASSLGDMRGANEKLLF
D gene: -; V gene: TRBV7-2; CDR3 protein: CASSLGQSNQPQHF
D gene: TRBD1; V gene: TRBV27; CDR3 protein: CAAAAQGASGYTF
D gene: TRBD2; V gene: TRBV5-6; CDR3 protein: CASSAPGTSGTDTQYF
D gene: TRBD2; V gene: TRBV18; CDR3 protein: CASRLAGPYEQYF
D gene: -; V gene: TRBV6-5; CDR3 protein: CASKGYNSPLHF
D gene: -; V gene: TRBV7-3; CDR3 protein: CASSLQAGSLSNEQFF
D gene: -; V gene: TRBV11-3; CDR3 protein: CASSLGAPVGSDEQFF
D gene: TRBD2; V gene: TRBV2; CDR3 protein: CASSEKIRLAVLIYNEQFF
D gene: TRBD2; V gene: TRBV5-1; CDR3 protein: CASSSSGSSYEQYF
D gene: -; V gene: TRBV27; CDR3 protein: CATTRGGEQYF
D gene: TRBD1; V gene: TRBV28; CDR3 protein: CASGSTGDAGGYTF
D gene: TRBD2; V gene: TRBV4-1; CDR3 protein: CASSQDQREGWETQYF
D gene: -; V gene: TRBV4-2; CDR3 protein: CASSQDRVQGDEKLFF
D gene: -; V gene: TRBV5-1; CDR3 protein: CASSQDPNTGELFF
D gene: TRBD1; V gene: TRBV19; CDR3 protein: CASSGLGQGHTNEQFF
D gene: TRBD1; V gene: TRBV15; CDR3 protein: CATSRQGAIGTDTQYF
D gene: -; V gene: TRBV29-1; CDR3 protein: CSVGLQGNTEAFF
D gene: -; V gene: TRBV5-4; CDR3 protein: CASSLEVNYGYTF
D gene: -; V gene: TRBV6-6; CDR3 protein: CASSETGTYEQYF
D gene: -; V gene: TRBV2; CDR3 protein: CASSGNRDNQPQHF
D gene: TRBD1; V gene: TRBV6-5; CDR3 protein: CASSSGRQGATEAFF
D gene: TRBD1; V gene: TRBV9; CDR3 protein: CASSDGDRSSPQHF
D gene: TRBD2; V gene: TRBV5-1; CDR3 protein: CASSYDPGTSAETQYF
D gene: -; V gene: TRBV10-3; CDR3 protein: CATRLDSSLDEQFF
D gene: -; V gene: TRBV6-6; CDR3 protein: CASSYASPGYGYTF
D gene: TRBD1; V gene: TRBV28; CDR3 protein: CASSLPRQGTIYEQYF
D gene: -; V gene: TRBV5-1; CDR3 protein: CASSFGTPSSYEQYF
D gene: -; V gene: TRBV7-9; CDR3 protein: CASSYDGGGTNEQFF
D gene: -; V gene: TRBV6-1; CDR3 protein: CASTSVGGYNEQFF
D gene: -; V gene: TRBV18; CDR3 protein: CASSPPGRDTEAFF
D gene: TRBD1; V gene: TRBV7-9; CDR3 protein: CASSLRQGTYNEQFF
D gene: -; V gene: TRBV5-1; CDR3 protein: CASSLGGSQFPNTEAFF
D gene: TRBD2; V gene: TRBV4-1; CDR3 protein: CASSQGLAGVYEQYF
D gene: -; V gene: TRBV27; CDR3 protein: CASSSGQPGAGEAFF
D gene: -; V gene: TRBV5-1; CDR3 protein: CASSPEGTHNYGYTF
D gene: TRBD2; V gene: TRBV4-1; CDR3 protein: CASSPAGPAQFF
D gene: TRBD1; V gene: TRBV29-1; CDR3 protein: CSVVSGQGDEQYF
D gene: TRBD2; V gene: TRBV7-9; CDR3 protein: CASSHLAGRGTHNEQFF
D gene: TRBD1; V gene: TRBV6-5; CDR3 protein: CASSYNSDRGQGEAFF
D gene: -; V gene: TRBV30; CDR3 protein: CAWRWGTLTYEQYF
D gene: -; V gene: TRBV5-4; CDR3 protein: CASSSTVNTEAFF
D gene: -; V gene: TRBV28; CDR3 protein: CASSLPPAWAYEQYF
D gene: -; V gene: TRBV18; CDR3 protein: CASSPGSPGSNQPQHF